Listed below are T cell receptor beta chains from one sample, sequenced in a study of T cells after yellow fever vaccination. A single record per CDR3 protein comes from TCRdb applying MiXCR to the 5' RACE reads. Of 310,000 or so distinct CDR3 sequences listed, around 4% are singletons. The sample here was PBMCs, taken on the day of the yellow fever booster vaccination. Receptor source: a man aged 18 to 30 who received the YFV17D yellow fever vaccine. CDR3s include the opening cysteine and the closing phenylalanine or tryptophan. The order of the fields is J gene, V gene, CDR3 protein.

TRBJ2-3,TRBV6-5,CASIPPSGGTDTQYF
TRBJ2-1,TRBV3-1,CASSQGTSVEQFF
TRBJ2-5,TRBV5-1,CASSLDTGEETQYF
TRBJ1-3,TRBV10-3,CAMKGSGNTIYF
TRBJ2-5,TRBV5-1,CASSLGLAGVPEETQYF
TRBJ1-4,TRBV3-1,CASSQDRVSNEKLFF
TRBJ2-1,TRBV7-2,CASSLALGGGNEQFF
TRBJ2-1,TRBV29-1,CSVEGYRGQTVINEQFF
TRBJ1-2,TRBV5-1,CASSLVAGQGYSGYTF
TRBJ2-3,TRBV18,CASSGTSAETSTDTQYF
TRBJ2-3,TRBV6-1,CASLGGATDTQYF
TRBJ2-1,TRBV27,CASSPGLAGAYNEQFF
TRBJ2-4,TRBV30,CAWSAGGRDIQYF
TRBJ2-3,TRBV4-2,CASSQGGTVPDTQYF
TRBJ1-3,TRBV5-6,CASSGQGLNTIYF
TRBJ2-2,TRBV5-1,CASKSGLAVPGELFF
TRBJ2-1,TRBV4-1,CASSRVPRDRHNEQFF
TRBJ2-2,TRBV7-3,CASSTSGTSVYTGELFF
TRBJ2-3,TRBV15,CATLADTQYF
TRBJ2-5,TRBV5-1,CASSLAGQGETQYF
TRBJ1-5,TRBV5-5,CASSPWDSSRTYSNQPQHF
TRBJ2-6,TRBV7-3,CASSLTGPGANVLTF
TRBJ2-2,TRBV4-2,CASSQESANTGELFF
TRBJ2-3,TRBV5-1,CASSPGQTSTDTQYF
TRBJ1-5,TRBV7-9,CASSLAPFGQGFNQPQHF
TRBJ1-2,TRBV5-6,CASSYRGRGYTF
TRBJ2-1,TRBV6-5,CASSKGRSSYNEQFF
TRBJ2-2,TRBV19,CASHRGPGELFF
TRBJ2-7,TRBV10-3,CAIGIGQIASYEQYF
TRBJ2-7,TRBV12-3/TRBV12-4,CASSEGVRYEQYF
TRBJ2-1,TRBV20-1,CSARGTGKVTYNEQFF
TRBJ1-5,TRBV6-1,CASSGGRSLGRPQHF
TRBJ2-5,TRBV4-1,CASSPRTSGVEETQYF
TRBJ1-2,TRBV7-8,CASSTGLHYGYTF
TRBJ2-5,TRBV6-5,CASSVLREGTQYF
TRBJ1-5,TRBV12-3/TRBV12-4,CASQGTAYQPQHF
TRBJ2-1,TRBV29-1,CSVEGRGLEDEQFF
TRBJ2-5,TRBV11-2,CASSLGVGGGVQETQYF
TRBJ2-5,TRBV2,CASSPTGVGLRETQYF
TRBJ1-1,TRBV12-3/TRBV12-4,CASSPRRGGEYWMNTEAFF
TRBJ1-3,TRBV18,CASSRDRVSGNTIYF
TRBJ2-3,TRBV10-3,CAISDPGDSSDTQYF
TRBJ2-3,TRBV20-1,CSARDRIAGGRSTDTQYF